Below are 26 T cell receptor beta chains sequenced from a single sample in a study of blood T cell repertoires in COVID-19. Produced via immunoSEQ multiplex PCR; TCRdb's table is partial and in-frame only. The sample includes 90,000 to 110,000 clones, over 70% of them seen just once. Sequencing was carried out using peripheral blood. The receptors were gathered from a human donor in a cohort sampled during active or convalescent COVID-19.

The chain recombines TRBV5-1 with TRBJ1-5; 7 bases align to TRBD1. Germline CDR1 and CDR2: SGHRS and YFSETQ. The CDR3 spans 14 residues. V shed 0 bases and J 5 bases; nucleotides not matched to a gene: 2. CDR3 nucleotides: TGCGCCAGCAGCTTGGCAGGGGGTGATCAGCCCCAGCATTTT. It translates to CASSLAGGDQPQHF.

The CDR3 nucleotides read TGCGCCAGCAGCCAAGGACTCAACACAGATACGCAGTATTTT. It is translated as CASSQGLNTDTQYF. The chain has TRBV4-3 and TRBJ2-3; D call uncertain. Germline-derived CDR1 and CDR2 are LGHNA and YSLEER. Trimming stripped 1 base from V and 2 bases from J, with 7 bases between. The CDR3 sequence is 14 residues long.

The rearrangement links TRBV7-9 to TRBJ2-7; weak D call: TRBD2 (5 bases). V was cut by 4 bases and J by 6 bases, with 10 bases left in between. Germline V gene lookup returns CDR1 SEHNR and CDR2 FQNEAQ (reference sequence). The CDR3 contains 12 residues. This chain's CDR3 is CASSSTSPEQYF. The CDR3 DNA follows: TGTGCCAGCAGCTCCACTAGTCCCGAGCAGTACTTC.

V usage is TRBV11-2 and J usage is TRBJ1-2; D gene uncertain. This CDR3 spans 15 amino acids. Trimming took 1 base from V and 2 from J, leaving 11 bases between them. The germline V gene encodes CDR1 SGHAT and CDR2 FQNNGV. The CDR3 loop reads CASSLVSGSNYGYTF. The CDR3 DNA reads as TGTGCCAGCAGCTTAGTGTCCGGGAGCAACTATGGCTACACCTTC.

V usage is TRBV6-2 or TRBV6-3 and J usage is TRBJ1-5; 11 positions match TRBD1. The CDR3 consists of 15 residues. Trimming took 4 bases from V and 4 from J; bases not matched to a gene: 3. Germline CDR1 is MNHEY and CDR2 is SVGEGT. This chain's CDR3 is CASSSRDRGNQPQHF. The CDR3 bases are TGTGCCAGCAGTTCCCGGGACAGGGGGAATCAGCCCCAGCATTTT.

The genes are TRBV6-2 or TRBV6-3 and TRBJ1-2, with TRBD1 matching over 7 bases. The CDR3 extends over 14 amino acids. Germline lookup yields CDR1 MNHEY and CDR2 SVGEGT. With 5 bases clipped from V and 7 bases from J, the junction kept 10 bases outside the gene matches. In DNA form, the CDR3 reads TGTGCCAGCAGTCTGACAGGGAAGGGAAGTGGCTACACCTTC. Protein sequence: CASSLTGKGSGYTF.

The table lists this clone with a few counts. V is TRBV6-2 or TRBV6-3 and J is TRBJ1-5, with D possibly TRBD1 on 5 matching bases. V dropped 5 bases and J dropped 3 bases, with 11 bases sitting between them. The CDR3 totals 14 residues. From germline, CDR1 is MNHEY and CDR2 SVGEGT. The CDR3 nucleotides read TGTGCCAGCAGTAAGCGGGGGATCAATCAGCCCCAGCATTTT. Translation gives CASSKRGINQPQHF.

V usage is TRBV5-6 and J usage is TRBJ2-1; 9 positions match TRBD1. The V gene end was trimmed by 5 bases and the J gene end by 7 bases; junction bases not matched to a gene: 7. Germline CDR1 reads SGHDT; CDR2 reads YYEEEE. CDR3 size: 14 residues. The CDR3 sequence is CASRPGQGRNEQFF. CDR3 bases: TGTGCCAGCAGGCCGGGACAGGGACGAAATGAGCAGTTCTTC.

The chain recombines TRBV7-8 with TRBJ2-7, with TRBD1 identical over 7 bases. The CDR3 is 15 amino acids. V was pared by 4 bases and J by 0 bases, with 6 bases of the junction left unmatched. Per germline, CDR1 SGHVS and CDR2 FQNEAQ. CDR3 amino acids: CASSSYRGFSYEQYF. In DNA, the CDR3 is TGTGCCAGCAGCTCCTACAGGGGCTTCTCCTACGAGCAGTACTTC.

This chain connects TRBV7-8 to TRBJ1-5; maybe TRBD1 (5 bases). V lost 0 bases, J lost 6 bases, and 12 bases lay in between. CDR3 length equals 15 residues. Germline CDR1 SGHVS, CDR2 FQNEAQ. The CDR3 bases are TGTGCCAGCAGCTTAGCGCAGGGATGGTTTCAGCCCCAGCATTTT. Residues: CASSLAQGWFQPQHF.

The V gene is TRBV3-1 (or the pseudogene TRBV3-2), the J gene TRBJ2-7; 10 bases fit TRBD1. Germline V gives CDR1 LGHDT, CDR2 YNNKEL (reference sequence). This CDR3 has 13 amino acids. Germline trimming cut 3 bases from V and 8 bases from J; bases unmatched to any gene: 4. The CDR3 DNA sequence: TGTGCCAGCAGCCAGGGACAGGGGATAAAGCAGTACTTC. This encodes CASSQGQGIKQYF.

V usage is TRBV20-1 and J usage is TRBJ1-1, with D unresolved. The CDR3 sequence is 10 residues long. The V end lost 6 bases, the J end lost 7 bases, and 9 bases lay between the germline ends. Germline V lookup: CDR1 DFQATT, CDR2 SNEGSKA (reference sequence). The CDR3 DNA reads as TGCAGTGCCAGCGTGGATGAAGCTTTCTTT. It translates to CSASVDEAFF.

The rearrangement joins TRBV19 to TRBJ2-5; 7 bases line up with TRBD2. CDR1 is LNHDA and CDR2 is SQIVND in the germline V gene (reference sequence). The CDR3 covers 14 residues. Trimming removed 4 bases from V and 4 bases from J; junction bases left unmatched: 6. This chain's CDR3 is CASSRRTSGETQYF. The DNA of the CDR3 is TGTGCCAGTAGTAGGAGGACTAGTGGAGAGACCCAGTACTTC.

The V and J genes are TRBV27 and TRBJ2-7; 8 bases line up with TRBD2. CDR3 length equals 15 residues. From germline, CDR1 is MNHEY and CDR2 SMNVEV (reference sequence). The V gene end was trimmed by 7 bases and the J gene end by 2 bases; junction bases not matched to a gene: 10. The CDR3 sequence is CASKPSRGGAYEQYF. The CDR3, as DNA: TGTGCCAGCAAGCCTAGCCGGGGGGGAGCCTACGAGCAGTACTTC.

This clone has a single count. The chain joins TRBV28 to TRBJ1-2; D not certain. Trimming shortened V by 9 bases and J by 6 bases, and 11 bases separated the two germline ends. The CDR3 spans 11 residues. CDR1 MDHEN and CDR2 SYDVKM come from the germline V gene. CDR3: CASREANGYTF. The CDR3, as DNA: TGTGCCAGTAGGGAGGCCAATGGCTACACCTTC.

The chain uses TRBV9 and TRBJ2-5, with TRBD1 matching over 7 bases. V lost 4 bases, J lost 3 bases, and 9 bases stayed unmatched. Per germline, CDR1 SGDLS and CDR2 YYNGEE. This CDR3 contains 15 residues. The DNA for the CDR3 is TGTGCCAGCAGCTTAAGTCCCGGGACAGAAGAGACCCAGTACTTC. Protein product: CASSLSPGTEETQYF.

The chain is built from TRBV7-2 and TRBJ2-7, with a possible D match to TRBD2 (6 bases). Looked up from germline, CDR1 is SGHTA and CDR2 is FQGNSA. The V and J ends lost 1 base and 2 bases respectively, with 9 bases between them. The CDR3 loop spans 14 amino acids. The CDR3 DNA is TGTGCCAGCAGCTTAGGTCCGGGGGCCTACGAGCAGTACTTC. Protein sequence: CASSLGPGAYEQYF.

V and J are TRBV15 and TRBJ2-7; TRBD1 matches at 10 bases. Germline V gene data show CDR1 as LNHNV and CDR2 as YYDKDF (reference sequence). This CDR3 comprises 15 residues. Trimming cost V 0 bases and J 5 bases; bases outside gene matches: 4. CDR3 DNA sequence: TGTGCCACCAGCAGAGATCGACAGGGGGCGGACGAGCAGTACTTC. Protein: CATSRDRQGADEQYF.

The genes are TRBV5-6 and TRBJ1-5; TRBD1 aligns across 8 bases. This CDR3 spans 13 amino acids. Germline V gene sequence: CDR1 SGHDT, CDR2 YYEEEE. Trimming at V came to 3 bases and at J to 5 bases, leaving 1 base not matched to a gene. DNA for the CDR3: TGTGCCAGCAGCTCAGGGGGCCATCAGCCCCAGCATTTT. This gives the protein CASSSGGHQPQHF.

This chain joins TRBV4-1 and TRBJ2-1, with 9 bases matching TRBD1. Trimming at V came to 0 bases and at J to 8 bases, leaving 8 bases not matched to a gene. This CDR3 has 16 amino acids. Looked up from germline, CDR1 is MGHRA and CDR2 is YSYEKL. The CDR3 nucleotides read TGCGCCAGCAGCCAAGACCGGAGGACAGGGGTAGATGAGCAGTTCTTC. Protein: CASSQDRRTGVDEQFF.

This clone was detected only a few times. The V and J genes are TRBV24-1 and TRBJ1-3; no reliable D call. Germline CDR1 and CDR2: KGHDR and SFDVKD. V lost 8 bases to trimming and J lost 1 base, with 11 bases between them. CDR3 length: 14 residues. The CDR3 DNA reads as TGTGCCACCAAAGCACGGTGGTCTGGAAACACCATATATTTT. This gives the protein CATKARWSGNTIYF.

The chain recombines TRBV11-2 with TRBJ2-3; 8 bases are a match to TRBD2. The CDR3 consists of 16 residues. Trimming removed 1 base from V and 4 bases from J; junction bases left unmatched: 7. The V gene's germline CDR1 is SGHAT and CDR2 FQNNGV. This CDR3 is CASSLVGTSIPDTQYF. The CDR3 DNA is TGTGCCAGCAGCTTAGTCGGGACTAGTATACCAGATACGCAGTATTTT.

This clone was recorded only once. The J gene is TRBJ1-1, the V gene TRBV6-2 or TRBV6-3; 10 nucleotides match TRBD1. The germline gives CDR1 MNHEY, CDR2 SVGEGT. V was clipped by 6 bases and J by 5 bases; unmatched bases: 15. The length of the CDR3 is 17 residues. The CDR3 loop is CASRPAGTGARGTEAFF. The CDR3 coding sequence is TGTGCCAGCAGGCCTGCCGGGACAGGGGCCCGAGGGACTGAAGCTTTCTTT.

The V gene is TRBV7-2, the J gene TRBJ2-1; 8 nucleotides agree with TRBD2. The CDR3 is made up of 17 amino acids. Unmatched junction bases numbered 17, after V lost 5 bases and J lost 8 bases. Germline V gives CDR1 SGHTA, CDR2 FQGNSA. The CDR3 DNA follows: TGTGCCAGCAGCCAACCTTTAGCGGGGCCCTTCGGGCATGAGCAGTTCTTC. As protein: CASSQPLAGPFGHEQFF.

V usage is TRBV19 and J usage is TRBJ1-5, with a weak D call TRBD1 (6 bases). V lost 3 bases to trimming and J lost 6 bases, with 18 bases between them. CDR3 length equals 16 residues. In germline, CDR1 is LNHDA, CDR2 SQIVND (reference sequence). CDR3 residues: CASSIPSQGMSQPQHF. The CDR3 DNA is TGTGCCAGTAGTATTCCCTCACAGGGTATGAGTCAGCCCCAGCATTTT.

This rearrangement joins TRBV18 to TRBJ1-4; a possible D gene is TRBD1 (5 bases). This CDR3 comprises 13 residues. Germline assignment: CDR1 KGHSH and CDR2 LQKENI. Between the trimmed V and J ends, which lost 5 bases and 7 bases, there was a span of 11 bases. The CDR3 region has the DNA TGTGCCAGCTCATCGGAACAGGCTGAAAAACTGTTTTTT. It translates to CASSSEQAEKLFF.